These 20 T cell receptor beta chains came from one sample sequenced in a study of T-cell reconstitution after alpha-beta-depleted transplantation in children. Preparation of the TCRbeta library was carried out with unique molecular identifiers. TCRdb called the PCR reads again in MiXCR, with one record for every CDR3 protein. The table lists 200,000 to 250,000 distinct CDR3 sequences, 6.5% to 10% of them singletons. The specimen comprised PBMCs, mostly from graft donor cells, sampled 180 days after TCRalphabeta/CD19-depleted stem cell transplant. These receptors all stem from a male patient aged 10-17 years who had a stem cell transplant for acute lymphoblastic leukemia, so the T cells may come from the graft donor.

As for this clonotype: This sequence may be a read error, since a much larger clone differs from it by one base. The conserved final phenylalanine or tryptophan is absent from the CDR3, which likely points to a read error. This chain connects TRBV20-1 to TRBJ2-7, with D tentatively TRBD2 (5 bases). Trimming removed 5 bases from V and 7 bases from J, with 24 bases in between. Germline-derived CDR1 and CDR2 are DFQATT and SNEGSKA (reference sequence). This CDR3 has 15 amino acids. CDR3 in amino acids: CSAFRTLLRATEQYL. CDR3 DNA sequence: TGCAGTGCTTTCCGGACTCTCTTAAGAGCTACAGAGCAGTACTTG.

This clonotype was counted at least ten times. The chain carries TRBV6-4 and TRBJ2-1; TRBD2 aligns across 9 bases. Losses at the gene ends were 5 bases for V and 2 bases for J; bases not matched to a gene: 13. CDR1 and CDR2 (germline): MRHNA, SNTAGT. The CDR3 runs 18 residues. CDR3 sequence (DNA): TGTGCCAGCAGTTCTCCTCGGGGTAGCGGGAGCCCCTACAATGAGCAGTTCTTC. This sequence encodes CASSSPRGSGSPYNEQFF.

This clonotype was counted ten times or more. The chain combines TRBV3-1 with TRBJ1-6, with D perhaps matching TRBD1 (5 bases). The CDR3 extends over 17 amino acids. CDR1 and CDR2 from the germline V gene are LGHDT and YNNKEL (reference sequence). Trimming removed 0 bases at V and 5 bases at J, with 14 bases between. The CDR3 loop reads CASSQDSWTHHNSPLHF. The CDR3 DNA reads TGTGCCAGCAGCCAAGATTCGTGGACACACCATAATTCACCCCTCCACTTT.

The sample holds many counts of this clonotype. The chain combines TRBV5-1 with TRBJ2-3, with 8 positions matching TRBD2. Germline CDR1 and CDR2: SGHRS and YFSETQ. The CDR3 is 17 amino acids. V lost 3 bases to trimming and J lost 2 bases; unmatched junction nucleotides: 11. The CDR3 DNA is TGCGCCAGCAGCTCGAAAGCGGGAGAGTGGATCACAGATACGCAGTATTTT. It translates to CASSSKAGEWITDTQYF.

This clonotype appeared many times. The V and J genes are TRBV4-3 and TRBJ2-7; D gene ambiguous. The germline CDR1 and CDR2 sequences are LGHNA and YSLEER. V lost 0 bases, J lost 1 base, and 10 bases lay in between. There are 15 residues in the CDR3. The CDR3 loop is CASSQDKYGSYEQYF. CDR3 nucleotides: TGCGCCAGCAGCCAAGATAAATACGGGTCCTACGAGCAGTACTTC.

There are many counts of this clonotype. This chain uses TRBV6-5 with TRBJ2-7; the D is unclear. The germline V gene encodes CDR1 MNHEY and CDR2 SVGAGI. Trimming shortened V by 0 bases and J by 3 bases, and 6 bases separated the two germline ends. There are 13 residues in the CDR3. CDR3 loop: CASSYSILYEQYF. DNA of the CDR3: TGTGCCAGCAGTTACTCGATCCTCTACGAGCAGTACTTC.

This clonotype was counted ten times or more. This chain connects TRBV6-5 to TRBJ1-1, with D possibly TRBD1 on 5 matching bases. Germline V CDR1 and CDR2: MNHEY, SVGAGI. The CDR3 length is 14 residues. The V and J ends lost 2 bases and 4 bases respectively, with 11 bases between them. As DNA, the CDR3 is TGTGCCAGCAGTTACGACAGCCTGGCCACTGAAGCTTTCTTT. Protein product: CASSYDSLATEAFF.

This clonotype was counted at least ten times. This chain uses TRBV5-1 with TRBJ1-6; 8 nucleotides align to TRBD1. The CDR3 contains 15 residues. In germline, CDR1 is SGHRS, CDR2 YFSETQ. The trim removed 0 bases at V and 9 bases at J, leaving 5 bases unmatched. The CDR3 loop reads CASSLGGQGRSPLHF. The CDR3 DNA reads TGCGCCAGCAGCTTGGGTGGACAGGGACGTTCACCCCTCCACTTT.

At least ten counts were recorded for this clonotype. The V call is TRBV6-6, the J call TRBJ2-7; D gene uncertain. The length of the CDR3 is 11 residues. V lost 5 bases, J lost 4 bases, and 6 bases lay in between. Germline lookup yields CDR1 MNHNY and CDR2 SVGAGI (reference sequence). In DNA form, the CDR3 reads TGTGCCAGCAGTGACGGGTACGAGCAGTACTTC. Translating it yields CASSDGYEQYF.

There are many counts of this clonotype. This CDR3 is CASNRNPAGGELFF. CDR3 sequence (DNA): TGTGCCAGCAACAGAAACCCGGCAGGGGGGGAGCTGTTTTTT. The gene calls are TRBV28 and TRBJ2-2, with a tentative D call TRBD1 (5 bases). CDR1 is MDHEN, CDR2 SYDVKM, per germline. The ends were cut back, 7 bases at V and 8 bases at J, with 17 bases in the middle. The CDR3 is 14 residues long.

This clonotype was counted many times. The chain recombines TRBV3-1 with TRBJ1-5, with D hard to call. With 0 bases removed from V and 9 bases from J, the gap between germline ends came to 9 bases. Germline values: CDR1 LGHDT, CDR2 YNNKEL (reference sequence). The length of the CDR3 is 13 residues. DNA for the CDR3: TGTGCCAGCAGCCAAGATAGATTTCGGCCCCAGCATTTT. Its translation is CASSQDRFRPQHF.

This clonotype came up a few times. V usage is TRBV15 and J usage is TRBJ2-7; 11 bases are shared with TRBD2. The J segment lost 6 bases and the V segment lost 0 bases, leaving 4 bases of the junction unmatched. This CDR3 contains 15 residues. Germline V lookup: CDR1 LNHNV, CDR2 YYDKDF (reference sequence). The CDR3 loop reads CATSRDWTSGLEQYF. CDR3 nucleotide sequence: TGTGCCACCAGCAGAGATTGGACTAGCGGGCTCGAGCAGTACTTC.

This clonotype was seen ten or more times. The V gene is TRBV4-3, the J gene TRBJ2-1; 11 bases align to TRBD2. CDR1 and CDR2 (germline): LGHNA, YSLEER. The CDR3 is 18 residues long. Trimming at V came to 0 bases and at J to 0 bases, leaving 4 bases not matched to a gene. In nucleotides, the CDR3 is TGCGCCAGCAGCCAAGAACGACTAGCGGGGAGCTCCTACAATGAGCAGTTCTTC. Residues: CASSQERLAGSSYNEQFF.

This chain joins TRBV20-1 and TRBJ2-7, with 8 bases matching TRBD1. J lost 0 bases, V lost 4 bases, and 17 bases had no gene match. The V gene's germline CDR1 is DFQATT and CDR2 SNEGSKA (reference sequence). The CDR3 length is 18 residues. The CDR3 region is CSATLRTGLILFSYEQYF. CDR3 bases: TGCAGTGCTACCTTAAGGACAGGGCTAATACTTTTCTCCTACGAGCAGTACTTC.

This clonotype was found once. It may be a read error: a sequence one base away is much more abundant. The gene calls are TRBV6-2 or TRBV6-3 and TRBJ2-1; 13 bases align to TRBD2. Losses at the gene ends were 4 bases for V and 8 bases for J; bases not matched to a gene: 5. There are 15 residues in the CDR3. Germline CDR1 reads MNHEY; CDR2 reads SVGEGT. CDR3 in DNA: TGTGCCAGCAGTTCGGGACTAGCGGGAACTCATGAGCAGTTCTTC. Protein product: CASSSGLAGTHEQFF.

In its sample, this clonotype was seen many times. The CDR3 reads CASSPLAGAYEQYF. The DNA for the CDR3 is TGCGCCAGCAGCCCCTTAGCGGGAGCCTACGAGCAGTACTTC. This sequence joins TRBV5-1 and TRBJ2-7; 9 nucleotides line up with TRBD2. From germline, CDR1 is SGHRS and CDR2 YFSETQ. The CDR3 sequence is 14 residues long. The V segment lost 4 bases and the J segment 2 bases; nucleotides outside the gene matches: 4.

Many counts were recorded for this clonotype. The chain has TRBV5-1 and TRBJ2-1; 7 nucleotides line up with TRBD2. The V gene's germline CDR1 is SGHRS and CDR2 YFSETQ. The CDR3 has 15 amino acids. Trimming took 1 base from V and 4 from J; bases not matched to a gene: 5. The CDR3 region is CASSLRAGVYNEQFF. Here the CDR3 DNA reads TGCGCCAGCAGCTTGAGGGCGGGGGTGTACAATGAGCAGTTCTTC.

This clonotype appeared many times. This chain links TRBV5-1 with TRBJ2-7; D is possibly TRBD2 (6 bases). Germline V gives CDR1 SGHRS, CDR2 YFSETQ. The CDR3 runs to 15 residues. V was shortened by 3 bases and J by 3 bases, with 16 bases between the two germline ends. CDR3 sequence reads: CASSYGGGGVYEQYF. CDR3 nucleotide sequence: TGCGCCAGCAGCTACGGTGGCGGAGGGGTCTACGAGCAGTACTTC.

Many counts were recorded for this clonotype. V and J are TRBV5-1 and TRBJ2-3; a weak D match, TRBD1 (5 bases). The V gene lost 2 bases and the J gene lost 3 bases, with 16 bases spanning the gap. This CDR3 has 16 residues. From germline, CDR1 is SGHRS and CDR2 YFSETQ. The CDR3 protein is CASSLGAALRTDTQYF. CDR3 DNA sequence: TGCGCCAGCAGCTTAGGGGCGGCGCTTCGGACAGATACGCAGTATTTT.

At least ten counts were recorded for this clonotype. Here the CDR3 DNA reads TGTGCCAGCAGCTTAGTAAGGGGGGGGGAGCCAGCAACTAATGAAAAACTGTTTTTT. This gives the protein CASSLVRGGEPATNEKLFF. V and J are TRBV7-8 and TRBJ1-4, with D perhaps matching TRBD1 (6 bases). Germline V gives CDR1 SGHVS, CDR2 FQNEAQ. The CDR3 has 19 residues. Trimming cost V 1 base and J 0 bases, with 18 bases left between them.